This record covers a single T cell receptor beta chain. This receptor's antigen is unknown. Per-base quality was not reported, and no clone a single base away is much larger than it. The junction carries 11 bases between V and J, which are trimmed by 5 bases and 3 bases respectively. Inclusive of the bounding cysteine and phenylalanine, the CDR3 is 14 residues long. Solely the CDR3 DNA is kept, with 42 bases framed from the first base. The germline V gene specifies SGHTA as CDR1 and FQGNSA as CDR2. The trial excluded patients who had a history of autoimmune disease or were on systemic immunosuppression. Peripheral blood for TCR sequencing was collected from all dose cohorts at baseline, on cycle 4 day 1, and on cycle 7 day 1. The samples were drawn from a first-in-human, open-label, multicenter phase I dose-escalation trial of ivuxolimab. Adults with locally advanced or metastatic head and neck squamous cell, hepatocellular, melanoma or renal cell carcinoma were enrolled in the trial. Before TCR sequencing, CD4+ and CD8+ T cells were separately sorted from peripheral blood.

The record originates from a study of OX40 agonist ivuxolimab in advanced cancers. Describing the broader study: Ivuxolimab was a fully human IgG2 agonistic monoclonal antibody targeting the costimulatory receptor OX40 (CD134). In the dose-escalation cohort, 82.7% of patients were male, and the mean age was roughly 60 years, with a range of about 23 to 85. The paper reports the monotherapy dose-escalation portion (N of about 50 patients) of the phase I ivuxolimab trial. Prior anti-PD-1, anti-PD-L1 or anti-CTLA-4 therapy was permitted, and 40% of dose-escalation patients had received checkpoint inhibitors. Among the 52 dose-escalation patients, around 20 had hepatocellular carcinoma, roughly 15 melanoma, 9 renal cell carcinoma and 9 head and neck cancer. Peripheral TCRbeta sequencing was intended to test whether TCR sequence diversity was altered and clonal T-cell expansion was caused by ivuxolimab. Intravenous ivuxolimab was administered to patients every 2 weeks at six dose levels: 0.01, 0.1, 0.3, 1.5, 3 and 10 mg/kg. Partial responses occurred in three dose-escalation patients, of whom one had hepatocellular carcinoma and two had cutaneous melanoma. Overall study results and their limits: Which antigens the clonally expanded peripheral T cells were specific for was not determined. Low levels of normalized T-cell clonal expansion were also shown by some nonresponding patients. Partial responders in the 0.1-3.0 mg/kg groups had among the lowest normalized peripheral clonal expansion, especially among CD8+ T cells. At doses of 0.1 to 3.0 mg/kg, clonal expansion of both CD4+ and CD8+ blood T cells was observed from baseline to week 6. After ivuxolimab, CD8+ T cells had more expanded clones than CD4+ T cells on average.

Genomic DNA was isolated from the sorted cells so that the TCRbeta CDR3 region could be sequenced. The immunoSEQ Assay was used for sequencing of TCRbeta CDR3 regions. TCRdb obtained this table from immuneACCESS and retained in-frame rearrangements with V and J assigned. These tables miss some clones; where compared with another copy, unresolved V genes account for less than half of the shortfall, and the remainder is unexplained. This sample lists about 83,000 clones; around four fifths were detected once. The ten largest clones capture 1.5% to 2% of the sample. The chain is assembled from TRBV7-2 and TRBJ1-5; the D gene is perhaps TRBD1, from 6 matching bases. The sequenced sample was CD4+ or CD8+ T cells sorted from blood, obtained in a trial of the OX40 agonist ivuxolimab. This receptor was obtained from an adult with an advanced solid tumor such as melanoma, head and neck, liver or kidney cancer. At the DNA level, the sequence is TGTGCCAGCAGCCCGGGGGGGCTCAATCAGCCCCAGCATTTT. This yields the protein CASSPGGLNQPQHF.